The following is a TCR beta chain sequence with its context. The sample comes from a study of blood T cell repertoires in COVID-19. For the study at large: PBMCs, B-cell-depleted T cells, or T cells were the source of the cDNA or gDNA that made up the material.

How the authors handled the data: Reference gene primer amplification gave estimated nucleated cell counts. Data came from immunoSEQ multiplex PCR; TCRdb stores just in-frame clones and leaves some out. The V and J calls and the clone size are those of that table, but D and trimming were determined from the DNA. The data hold some 150,000 clones, with more than 75% observed a single time. This CDR3 has 24 amino acids. CDR1 and CDR2 from the germline V gene are KGHDR and SFDVKD. After removal of 0 bases from V and 0 bases from J, the junction contained 21 bases not matched to a gene. This TCR derives from a human donor with acute or convalescent COVID-19. The donor label of this sample is uncertain. The rearrangement joins TRBV24-1 to TRBJ2-3; TRBD2 agrees at 12 bases. Material for sequencing was peripheral blood. CDR3 residues: CATSDLSLRRSSGRDVMSTDTQYF. CDR3 nucleotide sequence: TGTGCCACCAGTGATTTGTCCCTCCGGAGGTCTAGCGGGAGGGATGTGATGAGCACAGATACGCAGTATTTT.